These 22 T cell receptor beta chains originate from one sample sequenced in a study of blood T cells in healthy people across ages. With a J-beta primer mix and a sample-barcoded 5' primer, a second PCR ran about 6 to 11 cycles. In TCRdb, the 5' RACE reads were re-called with MiXCR into one record per CDR3 protein. The sample carries some 1.4 million distinct CDR3 sequences, about 43% recorded once. Material for sequencing was blood. The source of these receptors is a young woman in good health.

This clonotype was detected a few times. This chain connects TRBV5-5 to TRBJ2-1, with D possibly matching TRBD2 (6 bases). V shed 3 bases and J shed 6 bases, with 16 bases lying between them. This CDR3 region has 15 residues. Germline V gene data show CDR1 as SGHKS and CDR2 as YYEKEE (reference sequence). The CDR3 loop is CASSSRGADGNEQFF. The DNA of the CDR3 is TGTGCCAGCAGCTCGCGGGGAGCCGACGGCAATGAGCAGTTCTTC.

V and J are TRBV7-2 and TRBJ2-5; D is unresolved. V was pared by 4 bases and J by 5 bases, with 14 bases between. The germline V gene has CDR1 SGHTA and CDR2 FQGNSA. The CDR3 spans 14 residues. The CDR3 DNA reads TGTGCCAGCAGCTCCGCCTTAGCAAGGGAGACCCAGTACTTC. Its protein is CASSSALARETQYF.

CDR3 sequence: CASSRGTAGYSSYEQYF. The CDR3 DNA follows: TGTGCCAGCAGCCGAGGGACAGCGGGATACTCCTCCTACGAGCAGTACTTC. The chain combines TRBV3-1 with TRBJ2-7, with D perhaps matching TRBD1 or TRBD2 (7 bases each). The CDR3 is 17 amino acids. The germline V gene encodes CDR1 LGHDT and CDR2 YNNKEL (reference sequence). Trimming stripped 4 bases from V and 0 bases from J, with 19 bases between.

This clonotype appeared a few times. The chain employs TRBV6-2 or TRBV6-3 and TRBJ2-7; 10 bases match TRBD2. The CDR3 sequence is 17 residues long. The V segment lost 5 bases and the J segment 1 base; nucleotides outside the gene matches: 11. Germline values: CDR1 MNHEY, CDR2 SVGEGT. The CDR3 reads CASSLGNTGLASYEQYF. In DNA, the CDR3 is TGTGCCAGCAGTCTCGGAAACACGGGACTAGCGTCCTACGAGCAGTACTTC.

The sample holds many counts of this clonotype. The chain combines TRBV14 with TRBJ2-1, with D unclear. The CDR3 extends over 12 amino acids. V was shortened by 8 bases and J by 8 bases, with 13 bases between the two germline ends. Germline-derived CDR1 and CDR2 are SGHDN and FVKESK. The CDR3 DNA is TGTGCCAGCGGGTTGTCGGTTGATGAGCAGTTCTTC. Translated, it gives CASGLSVDEQFF. Full variable domain (outside the CDR3, taken from reference TRBV14 and TRBJ2-1): EAGVTQFPSHSVIEKGQTVTLRCDPISGHDNLYWYRRVMGKEIKFLLHFVKESKQDESGMPNNRFLAERTGGTYSTLKVQPAELEDSGVYFCASGLSVDEQFFGPGTRLTVL.

This clonotype was picked up a small number of times. The chain carries TRBV12-3 or TRBV12-4 and TRBJ2-5; 10 nucleotides align to TRBD2. The DNA end favors TRBJ2-7, so the J call may be wrong. The CDR3 sequence is 14 residues long. CDR3 coding DNA: TGTGCCAGCAGGCCTAGCGGGGGCCTCTACGAGCAGTACTTC. Protein sequence: CASRPSGGLYEQYF.

This clonotype was seen more than once but under ten times. This chain links TRBV4-1 with TRBJ2-5; either TRBD1 or TRBD2 may supply D (5 bases each). This CDR3 has 15 residues. V lost 2 bases, J lost 5 bases, and 15 bases lay in between. The germline V gene encodes CDR1 MGHRA and CDR2 YSYEKL. CDR3 bases: TGCGCCAGCAGCCAACGTGCAGGGACGGGGGAGACCCAGTACTTC. Its translation is CASSQRAGTGETQYF.

The rearrangement uses TRBV3-1 and TRBJ1-1, with no clear D. Germline assignment: CDR1 LGHDT and CDR2 YNNKEL (reference sequence). The CDR3 is made up of 13 amino acids. Trimming stripped 4 bases from V and 4 bases from J, with 10 bases between. The CDR3 loop reads CASSRLILTEAFF. In DNA, the CDR3 is TGTGCCAGCAGCCGGCTTATCCTCACTGAAGCTTTCTTT.

The chain recombines TRBV6-5 with TRBJ2-3; 8 bases are a match to TRBD2. The V segment lost 0 bases and the J segment 5 bases; nucleotides outside the gene matches: 4. Germline-derived CDR1 and CDR2 are MNHEY and SVGAGI. The CDR3 is made up of 15 amino acids. CDR3 amino acids: CASSYSNAGGDTQYF. In DNA, the CDR3 is TGTGCCAGCAGTTACTCGAATGCGGGAGGAGATACGCAGTATTTT.

V gene TRBV29-1 combines with J gene TRBJ1-2, with a possible D match to TRBD1 (6 bases). CDR1 and CDR2 from the germline V gene are SQVTM and ANQGSEA. The CDR3 contains 13 residues. Between the trimmed V and J ends, which lost 1 base and 4 bases, there was a span of 10 bases. The CDR3 coding sequence is TGCAGCGTTGAAGCGGTGGACAGCTATGGCTACACCTTC. This translates into CSVEAVDSYGYTF.

The chain recombines TRBV7-2 with TRBJ2-1; D is uncertain. Between the trimmed V and J ends, which lost 3 bases and 9 bases, there was a span of 12 bases. Germline assignment: CDR1 SGHTA and CDR2 FQGNSA. The CDR3 extends over 13 amino acids. The CDR3 reads CASSFLNYGEQFF. CDR3 sequence (DNA): TGTGCCAGCAGCTTCCTCAATTATGGTGAGCAGTTCTTC.

This clonotype was counted a few times. The chain recombines TRBV29-1 with TRBJ1-1; maybe TRBD1 (5 bases). Germline V gives CDR1 SQVTM, CDR2 ANQGSEA. Trimming took 6 bases from V and 11 from J, leaving 22 bases between them. The CDR3 has 13 residues. The CDR3 spells CSVEHGGFSAAFF. CDR3 in DNA: TGCAGCGTCGAACACGGGGGTTTCTCTGCGGCTTTCTTT.

In the case of this clonotype: The junction departs from germline at one end; a sequencing error may be responsible. The V and J genes are TRBV5-1 and TRBJ2-1; TRBD2 matches 15 bases. The CDR3 is 19 amino acids. Germline CDR1 SGHRS, CDR2 YFSETQ. CDR3 coding DNA: TGCGCCTGCAGCCAAACCAGGACTAGCGGGAGGGCCAGTTCCAATGAGCAGTTCTTC. Protein product: CACSQTRTSGRASSNEQFF. Supplemented by reference TRBV5-1 and TRBJ2-1, the full variable domain reads KAGVTQTPRYLIKTRGQQVTLSCSPISGHRSVSWYQQTPGQGLQFLFEYFSETQRNKGNFPGRFSGRQFSNSRSEMNVSTLELGDSALYLCACSQTRTSGRASSNEQFFGPGTRLTVL.

The chain is built from TRBV13 and TRBJ2-7; no definite D call. Trimming shortened V by 5 bases and J by 7 bases, and 15 bases separated the two germline ends. This CDR3 has 13 amino acids. CDR1 PRHDT and CDR2 FYEKMQ come from the germline V gene (reference sequence). CDR3 region: CASSPRLGNEQYF. CDR3 sequence (DNA): TGTGCCAGCAGCCCCCGGCTAGGAAATGAGCAGTACTTC.

This sequence joins TRBV12-3 or TRBV12-4 and TRBJ2-3; 7 positions agree with TRBD2. V trimming: 5 bases; J trimming: 5 bases; junction bases outside the gene matches: 7. This CDR3 is built from 14 residues. The CDR3 here is CASSVGGREDTQYF. In DNA form, the CDR3 reads TGTGCCAGCAGTGTTGGGGGGAGGGAAGATACGCAGTATTTT.

The rearrangement links TRBV6-5 to TRBJ2-1; D assignment may be TRBD1 or TRBD2 (5 bases each). Germline V lookup: CDR1 MNHEY, CDR2 SVGAGI. Trimming took 5 bases from V and 5 from J, leaving 10 bases between them. CDR3 size: 13 residues. CDR3 sequence (DNA): TGTGCCAGCAGTGACGGGACCCACAATGAGCAGTTCTTC. Its protein product is CASSDGTHNEQFF.

This clonotype was picked up a small number of times. This chain uses TRBV20-1 with TRBJ1-5, with D tentatively TRBD1 (6 bases). The CDR3 is made up of 14 amino acids. Deletions cut 4 bases from V and 1 base from J, with 11 bases between. Germline assignment: CDR1 DFQATT and CDR2 SNEGSKA (reference sequence). DNA of the CDR3: TGCAGTGCTACACAGGGCCCGAGCAATCAGCCCCAGCATTTT. Translating it yields CSATQGPSNQPQHF.

The J gene is TRBJ2-5, the V gene TRBV27, with TRBD1 matching over 12 bases. V trimming: 0 bases; J trimming: 2 bases; junction bases outside the gene matches: 4. CDR1 MNHEY and CDR2 SMNVEV come from the germline V gene (reference sequence). The length of the CDR3 is 17 residues. In nucleotides, the CDR3 is TGTGCCAGCAGTTTATCGGGACAGGGGGCCTTACAAGAGACCCAGTACTTC. Protein: CASSLSGQGALQETQYF.

This clonotype was seen ten or more times. The V call is TRBV29-1, the J call TRBJ2-6; no clear D. Trimming removed 5 bases from V and 0 bases from J, with 2 bases in between. The germline CDR1 and CDR2 sequences are SQVTM and ANQGSEA. This CDR3 has 12 amino acids. The CDR3 reads CSVSSGANVLTF. CDR3 in DNA: TGCAGCGTTAGCTCTGGGGCCAACGTCCTGACTTTC.

This clonotype came up a few times. The genes are TRBV6-6 and TRBJ1-1, with D possibly being TRBD1 (5 bases). Germline V gene lookup returns CDR1 MNHNY and CDR2 SVGAGI (reference sequence). This CDR3 has 16 residues. The V end was cut by 0 bases, the J end by 1 base, with 12 bases between. The CDR3 DNA is TGTGCCAGCAGTTACTCCAGGGCAGGGACGAACACTGAAGCTTTCTTT. It specifies CASSYSRAGTNTEAFF.

Remarks on this clonotype: Being one base from a much bigger clone, this may be a read error. The chain couples TRBV4-1 to TRBJ1-5; no clear D. CDR3 length: 18 amino acids. Germline-derived CDR1 and CDR2 are MGHRA and YSYEKL. Between the trimmed V and J ends, which lost 0 bases and 0 bases, there was a span of 15 bases. The CDR3 DNA reads as TGCGCCAGCAGCCAAGAGCACAAGGGATTCTATAGCAATCAGCCCCAGCATTTT. Its translation: CASSQEHKGFYSNQPQHF.

The chain links TRBV6-2 or TRBV6-3 to TRBJ2-1, with 9 bases that match TRBD2. Looked up from germline, CDR1 is MNHEY and CDR2 is SVGEGT. This CDR3 comprises 14 residues. V dropped 8 bases and J dropped 7; count of bases not matched to a gene: 9. The CDR3, as DNA: TGTGCCAGCGGCGGCGGGGGGGGCTGGAATGAGCAGTTCTTC. It specifies CASGGGGGWNEQFF.